Presented here are 10 T cell receptor beta chains from one specimen sequenced in a study of blood T cell repertoires in COVID-19. Data came from immunoSEQ multiplex PCR; TCRdb stores just in-frame clones and leaves some out. The data contain fewer than 600,000 clones, approximately 88% of them seen just once; the ten biggest clones take up around 1.9%. The sample was PBMCs or T cells enriched from blood (not recorded which). These receptor sequences come from a woman aged 40 to 50 who had recovered from COVID-19.

This clone is a singleton in its sample. CDR3 sequence: CASSNARDRDYNEQFF. CDR3 DNA sequence: TGTGCCAGCAGCAACGCCCGGGACAGGGATTACAATGAGCAGTTCTTC. The V call is TRBV21-1, the J call TRBJ2-1; the table's D call TRBD1 went unverified against the DNA. TRBV21-1 is a known pseudogene. The CDR3 has 16 amino acids.

The rearrangement uses TRBV7-8 and TRBJ2-1; 7 positions agree with TRBD2. This CDR3 spans 12 amino acids. Germline trimming cut 7 bases from V and 7 bases from J; bases unmatched to any gene: 4. The germline CDR1 and CDR2 sequences are SGHVS and FQNEAQ. The CDR3 bases are TGTGCCAGCACCCGGGAGGCTAATGAGCAGTTCTTC. Translated, it gives CASTREANEQFF.

This rearrangement joins TRBV19 to TRBJ2-5; 11 positions match TRBD2. The CDR3 runs 15 residues. V lost 2 bases to trimming and J lost 4 bases; unmatched junction nucleotides: 3. Germline CDR1 reads LNHDA; CDR2 reads SQIVND (reference sequence). This CDR3 reads CASSILLAGVETQYF. The CDR3 DNA follows: TGTGCCAGTAGTATATTACTAGCGGGAGTAGAGACCCAGTACTTC.

This chain joins TRBV7-2 and TRBJ1-4; 7 positions agree with TRBD1. The J segment lost 8 bases and the V segment lost 1 base, leaving 7 bases of the junction unmatched. Germline assignment: CDR1 SGHTA and CDR2 FQGNSA. This CDR3 region has 15 residues. In DNA, the CDR3 is TGTGCCAGCAGCTTAGGGAACAGGGGCGGCGAAAAACTGTTTTTT. Its protein product is CASSLGNRGGEKLFF.

This clone was counted only a few times. The rearrangement joins TRBV5-1 to TRBJ1-2; D gene uncertain. Germline assignment: CDR1 SGHRS and CDR2 YFSETQ. The CDR3 is made up of 14 amino acids. Trimming took off 6 bases at V and 0 bases at J, with 12 bases between the two ends. For the CDR3, the DNA is TGCGCCAGCACCGGCGGTGCGGCTAACTATGGCTACACCTTC. Translated: CASTGGAANYGYTF.

This clone occurred a few times. The chain carries TRBV15 and TRBJ1-1, with D perhaps matching TRBD1 (6 bases). This CDR3 spans 15 amino acids. From germline, CDR1 is LNHNV and CDR2 YYDKDF (reference sequence). Trimming cost V 0 bases and J 5 bases, with 13 bases left between them. The CDR3 spells CATSRDLGGRTEAFF. CDR3 sequence (DNA): TGTGCCACCAGCAGAGATCTAGGGGGAAGGACTGAAGCTTTCTTT.

This clone was counted a single time. The rearrangement links TRBV12-3 or TRBV12-4 to TRBJ1-6; TRBD1 matches 7 bases. After removal of 4 bases from V and 8 bases from J, the junction contained 2 bases not matched to a gene. This CDR3 contains 13 residues. CDR3 region: CASSYTGDSPLHF. The CDR3 nucleotides read TGTGCCAGCAGTTACACAGGGGATTCACCCCTCCACTTT.

CDR3 protein: CASRRTRDNGYTF. The CDR3 DNA reads as TGTGCCAGTAGGAGAACTAGGGACAATGGCTACACCTTC. This chain uses TRBV19 with TRBJ1-2; D perhaps matches TRBD1 (6 bases). V was trimmed by 6 bases and J by 6 bases, leaving 14 bases between them. In germline, CDR1 is LNHDA, CDR2 SQIVND (reference sequence). The CDR3 runs to 13 residues.

The CDR3 sequence: CAISEGDYQETQYF. The CDR3 bases are TGTGCCATCAGTGAGGGTGACTACCAAGAGACCCAGTACTTC. The rearrangement uses TRBV10-3 and TRBJ2-5; D not resolved. The CDR3 consists of 14 residues. V lost 2 bases, J lost 0 bases, and 7 bases lay in between. In germline, CDR1 is ENHRY, CDR2 SYGVKD.

The rearrangement uses TRBV6-5 and TRBJ1-3; D is undetermined. Trimming stripped 5 bases from V and 0 bases from J, with 11 bases between. The CDR3 totals 15 residues. From germline, CDR1 is MNHEY and CDR2 SVGAGI. Here the CDR3 reads CASSPADSSGNTIYF. CDR3 sequence (DNA): TGTGCCAGCAGTCCCGCCGATAGCTCTGGAAACACCATATATTTT.